Listed below are T cell receptor beta chains from one sample, sequenced in a study of tumour-infiltrating T cells in Burkitt lymphoma. TCRdb keeps only in-frame clones here, not all; method: immunoSEQ multiplex PCR. The table records around 1,600 clones, 15% to 20% of them present only once. The sample comprised tumor tissue. The receptors stem from a human donor with diffuse large B-cell lymphoma. The CDR3 runs from the conserved cysteine through the conserved F or W. A D gene is named only where the DNA matches it firmly. For some rows the clone size is stated as once, few or many, or as a class when expanded; others skip it.

J,size,V,D,DNA,CDR3
TRBJ2-7,.,TRBV7-9,TRBD1,TGTGCCAGCAGAGGACAGGGTGGGGCCCACGAGCAGTACTTC,CASRGQGGAHEQYF
TRBJ1-2,few,TRBV29-1,.,TGCAGCGTGCGACAGGTTGGGCTGGGCTACACCTTC,CSVRQVGLGYTF
TRBJ2-7,.,TRBV5-1,.,TGCGCCAGCAGCTTGGTTGGGGAGCAGTACTTC,CASSLVGEQYF
TRBJ1-1,few,TRBV29-1,.,TGCAGCGTTGAAGACAGGGAAGGGTTGCGGGACACTGAAGCTTTCTTT,CSVEDREGLRDTEAFF
TRBJ2-3,few,TRBV6-6,.,TGTGCCAGCAGCCCACAGTGGGGCGGGGCCACAGATACGCAGTATTTT,CASSPQWGGATDTQYF
TRBJ2-5,few,TRBV7-8,TRBD2,TGTGCCAGCAACGGGAGGCTGAACCAGCTAGAACAAGAGACCCAGTACTTC,CASNGRLNQLEQETQYF
TRBJ1-2,few,TRBV30,.,TGTGCCTGGAGTGGGACAGAAACTTTCTATGGCTACACCTTC,CAWSGTETFYGYTF
TRBJ2-5,.,TRBV5-6,TRBD2,TGTGCCAGCAGCTTGGAAGGTCTAGCGGAGGAGACCCAGTACTTC,CASSLEGLAEETQYF
TRBJ2-7,.,TRBV14,TRBD2,TGTGCCAGCAGCGCCGGGACTAACTCCTACGAGCAGTACTTC,CASSAGTNSYEQYF
TRBJ2-3,few,TRBV13,TRBD2,TGTGCCAGCAGCTTACGGCTAGCGGGCCCAGATACGCAGTATTTT,CASSLRLAGPDTQYF
TRBJ1-2,.,TRBV6-5,TRBD1,TGTGCCAGCAGGGACAGGGGGGATGGCTACACCTTC,CASRDRGDGYTF
TRBJ2-7,.,TRBV4-1,.,TGCGCCAGCAGCCAAATTGGAACCGAGCAGTACTTC,CASSQIGTEQYF
TRBJ2-7,once,TRBV19,.,TGTGCCAGTAGCACGACCTCTCGGGACTCCTACGAGCAGTACTTC,CASSTTSRDSYEQYF
TRBJ2-3,.,TRBV30,.,TGTGCCTGGATGCGTGGGGGTTGGGCAGATACGCAGTATTTT,CAWMRGGWADTQYF
TRBJ2-6,few,TRBV7-6,.,TGTGCCAGCAGCAAAATCGCCTGGACAGACCTAACCCTCTCTGGGGCCAACGTCCTGACTTTC,CASSKIAWTDLTLSGANVLTF
TRBJ2-7,few,TRBV10-1,.,TGCGCCAGCAGTGATCACGACTCCTACGAGCAGTACTTC,CASSDHDSYEQYF
TRBJ2-7,large,TRBV5-1,.,TGCGCCAGCAGCTTGGGCGGGGACGAGCAGTACTTC,CASSLGGDEQYF
TRBJ1-2,.,TRBV30,.,TGTGCCAGCCCCTCCAGCCAGGCCTTAGTCACGGGCTACACCTTC,CASPSSQALVTGYTF
TRBJ1-4,.,TRBV6-5,.,TGTGCCAGCAGATCGGGGGCCGCAACTAATGAAAAACTGTTTTTT,CASRSGAATNEKLFF
TRBJ2-3,.,TRBV11-2,.,TGTGCCAGCAGCTTAGAACTAGCATCGACCACAGATACGCAGTATTTT,CASSLELASTTDTQYF
TRBJ1-6,few,TRBV18,.,TGTGCCAGCTCACCACCCGGACGGAGCTCCTATAATTCACCCCTCCACTTT,CASSPPGRSSYNSPLHF
TRBJ2-1,.,TRBV10-1,.,TGCGCCAGCACCGAGCGTATAGGTGGGAATGAGCAGTTCTTC,CASTERIGGNEQFF
TRBJ1-5,.,TRBV18,.,TGTGCCAGCTCACCGGGGCAGAATCAGCCCCAGCATTTT,CASSPGQNQPQHF
TRBJ1-2,.,TRBV27,.,TGTGCCAGCAGTTTCGGGGGCTTCTATGGCTACACCTTC,CASSFGGFYGYTF
TRBJ1-1,few,TRBV30,.,TGTGCCTGGAGTAGGTCTGAAGCTTTCTTT,CAWSRSEAFF
TRBJ2-2,.,TRBV19,.,TGTGCCAGTACCCTTTTGGACAGCTACACCGGGGAGCTGTTTTTT,CASTLLDSYTGELFF
TRBJ2-5,.,TRBV7-9,.,TGTGCCAGCGTTTCAGGGCTAGCCAGCGAGACCCAGTACTTC,CASVSGLASETQYF
TRBJ2-5,few,TRBV15,.,TGTGCCACCAGCAGCGAAGGACAAGAGACCCAGTACTTC,CATSSEGQETQYF
TRBJ2-3,few,TRBV9,.,TGTGCCAGCAGCGTAGGCGGGACCCCAGATACGCAGTATTTT,CASSVGGTPDTQYF
TRBJ1-2,few,TRBV4-2,TRBD1,TGTGCCAGCGGAACTCCGGGACAGACAACGGATGGCTACACCTTC,CASGTPGQTTDGYTF
TRBJ2-6,few,TRBV27,.,TGTGCCAGCAGTTTATCTTATCGCTCTGGGGCCAACGTCCTGACTTTC,CASSLSYRSGANVLTF
TRBJ1-2,.,TRBV27,.,TGTGCCAGCAGTTCTCCCGGGCAGGGCGATGGCTACACCTTC,CASSSPGQGDGYTF
TRBJ1-1,.,TRBV7-9,.,TGTGCCAGCAGACACATCTCCGGGACACCGAACACTGAAGCTTTCTTT,CASRHISGTPNTEAFF
TRBJ2-1,.,TRBV6-5,TRBD2,TGTGCCAGCAGACGACTAGCGGGGGGCCTAGGTGAGCAGTTCTTC,CASRRLAGGLGEQFF
TRBJ1-6,few,TRBV7-8,.,TGTGCCAGCAGCTTAGTAGGCCTGGCAGGATATAATTCACCCCTCCACTTT,CASSLVGLAGYNSPLHF
TRBJ1-4,.,TRBV6-1,TRBD1,TGTGCCAGCAGTTTGGGACAGGTCCTTAATGAAAAACTGTTTTTT,CASSLGQVLNEKLFF
TRBJ1-5,few,TRBV13,.,TGTGCCAGCAGCTTATTTGGTCAGCCCCAGCATTTT,CASSLFGQPQHF
TRBJ2-7,few,TRBV6-5,TRBD1,TGTGCCAGCAGAAGTAGACAGGGAAACGAGCAGTACTTC,CASRSRQGNEQYF
TRBJ2-1,.,TRBV6-5,TRBD1,TGTGCCAGCAGCAGGGACAGGAGCTCCTACAATGAGCAGTTCTTC,CASSRDRSSYNEQFF
TRBJ1-1,few,TRBV19,.,TGTGCCAGTAGTTCCCCCCGTGGGGTTGTTAACACTGAAGCTTTCTTT,CASSSPRGVVNTEAFF
TRBJ2-3,once,TRBV5-6,.,TGTGCCAGCAGCGAAATGACAGATACGCAGTATTTT,CASSEMTDTQYF
TRBJ2-1,.,TRBV4-2,.,TGTGCCAGCATACCGGGCCTTGGGTACAATGAGCAGTTCTTC,CASIPGLGYNEQFF
TRBJ2-7,few,TRBV5-1,.,TGCGCCAGCAGCTTGGCATCGGGGTCCTACGAGCAGTACTTC,CASSLASGSYEQYF
TRBJ1-2,.,TRBV13,.,TGTGCCAGCAGCCTCCGAATGGCCAATATAAAAAGTAACTATGGCTACACCTTC,CASSLRMANIKSNYGYTF
TRBJ1-5,.,TRBV19,.,TGTGCCAGTAGCCAGCAGCCGCAGTATAGCAATCAGCCCCAGCATTTT,CASSQQPQYSNQPQHF
TRBJ2-5,few,TRBV10-3,.,TGTGCCATCAGTGGGAGCCTTCAAGAGACCCAGTACTTC,CAISGSLQETQYF